This T cell receptor (beta chain) was identified during a study of human T cells and chemical hapten exposure (dated by TCRdb to the early 2020s). About the investigation overall: For sensitization, 2% DPC in acetone was applied to a roughly 2 cm by roughly 2 cm area of upper inner arm skin. Patch testing was done on the upper back using Finn chambers containing 0.01% DPC, and results were scored after 6 days according to International Contact Dermatitis Research Group standards. Throughout the approximately 26-week study period, patients were also given weekly therapeutic DPC doses on the scalp. In alopecia patients, the study followed how the peripheral blood TCR repertoire changed in vivo over primary and secondary sensitization to diphenylcyclopropenone (DPC), a hapten. The patient cohort, mostly female, included alopecia areata with under or over 50% scalp involvement, alopecia totalis and alopecia universalis. Blood samples were taken from patients before sensitization (week 0) and then at 2, 6 and about 24 weeks after DPC sensitization. Nearly 30 alopecia patients gave blood for TCR sequencing at one to four time points (pre-sensitization, 2, 6 and 24 weeks). Libraries were pooled for sequencing, and variation in per-sample TCR yields was attributed mainly to small differences in library volumes within the pool. Overall study outcomes, separate from this receptor: Compared with pre-sensitization or healthy control sets, expanded TCRs formed significantly more large CDR3 similarity clusters, which is consistent with antigen-driven responses. After repeated subsampling, changes were observed in the strength of the expansion versus patch-test correlation and in the threshold at which the correlation became significant. The number of PT1 expanded TCRs positively correlated with patch test score, significant at thresholds 8, 16 and 32 but not 4. All patients had alopecia, a presumed autoimmune disease, so their immune response might differ from that of healthy individuals. No change with DPC sensitization was found in the number of TCRs above 1 in 1000 frequency, and no evidence of global repertoire structure alterations was found.

Taken from cysteine to phenylalanine, the CDR3 has 13 residues. Only the CDR3 DNA stays, 39 bases, in frame from base 1. Trimming at the junction amounts to 2 bases on V and 4 bases on J, and the germline ends lie 8 bases apart. As encoded in the germline V gene, CDR1 is MNHEY while CDR2 is SVGEGT. The library was obtained by RACE. The reads were generated on a NextSeq 500. Library preparation attached unique molecular identifiers to individual cDNA molecules for quantitative, reproducible TCR counting. For every blood RNA sample, sequencing covered both the TCR alpha and TCR beta chains. The authors' analysis ran thus. The median number of TCRs per sample was around 96,000, ranging from roughly 23,224 to 690,600. V, J and CDR3 annotation of the TCR reads was carried out using the Decombinator software suite. To make PS versus PT1 abundance plots, every sample was subsampled to the same number of TCRs (28,000). Expanded TCRs were defined as absent before sensitization and observed at least eight times at the 2-week time point. The public reads were reprocessed in TCRdb via fastp at Q25 and MiXCR, keeping in-frame beta chains. Every CDR3 protein is listed once, alongside the most common genes and DNA of its rows. The authors' filters were not applied to this entry. This sample holds about 400,000 distinct CDR3 sequences; about 6% were observed only once. Around 5.6% of the sample goes to the ten largest clones.

There are many counts of this clonotype. The specificity of this receptor is unknown. No base qualities exist here, and no much larger clone lies one base off it. The sample's time point label, in plain terms: patch test 2, 6 weeks after DPC sensitization. In light of the paper, this sample's treatment or condition label describes: therapeutic diphenylcyclopropenone sensitization with weekly scalp DPC. Blood at each patch-test visit was drawn before the patch test was applied. Patients were considered eligible if aged 18 to 70, diagnosed with alopecia and deemed suitable for DPC therapy, and patients were excluded if pregnant. Total RNA was extracted from unfractionated whole blood that had been collected in Tempus Blood RNA tubes.

The starting material was whole blood, obtained in connection with sensitization to the hapten diphenylcyclopropenone (DPC). The clonotype comes from a young woman with alopecia areata. Some clones in this sample may be carry-over from other donors' samples. The receptor chain draws on TRBV6-2 or TRBV6-3 and TRBJ1-2; the D gene assignment is ambiguous. The CDR3 loop reads CASSYERSYGYTF. Here is the DNA: TGTGCCAGCAGTTACGAAAGGTCCTATGGCTACACCTTC.